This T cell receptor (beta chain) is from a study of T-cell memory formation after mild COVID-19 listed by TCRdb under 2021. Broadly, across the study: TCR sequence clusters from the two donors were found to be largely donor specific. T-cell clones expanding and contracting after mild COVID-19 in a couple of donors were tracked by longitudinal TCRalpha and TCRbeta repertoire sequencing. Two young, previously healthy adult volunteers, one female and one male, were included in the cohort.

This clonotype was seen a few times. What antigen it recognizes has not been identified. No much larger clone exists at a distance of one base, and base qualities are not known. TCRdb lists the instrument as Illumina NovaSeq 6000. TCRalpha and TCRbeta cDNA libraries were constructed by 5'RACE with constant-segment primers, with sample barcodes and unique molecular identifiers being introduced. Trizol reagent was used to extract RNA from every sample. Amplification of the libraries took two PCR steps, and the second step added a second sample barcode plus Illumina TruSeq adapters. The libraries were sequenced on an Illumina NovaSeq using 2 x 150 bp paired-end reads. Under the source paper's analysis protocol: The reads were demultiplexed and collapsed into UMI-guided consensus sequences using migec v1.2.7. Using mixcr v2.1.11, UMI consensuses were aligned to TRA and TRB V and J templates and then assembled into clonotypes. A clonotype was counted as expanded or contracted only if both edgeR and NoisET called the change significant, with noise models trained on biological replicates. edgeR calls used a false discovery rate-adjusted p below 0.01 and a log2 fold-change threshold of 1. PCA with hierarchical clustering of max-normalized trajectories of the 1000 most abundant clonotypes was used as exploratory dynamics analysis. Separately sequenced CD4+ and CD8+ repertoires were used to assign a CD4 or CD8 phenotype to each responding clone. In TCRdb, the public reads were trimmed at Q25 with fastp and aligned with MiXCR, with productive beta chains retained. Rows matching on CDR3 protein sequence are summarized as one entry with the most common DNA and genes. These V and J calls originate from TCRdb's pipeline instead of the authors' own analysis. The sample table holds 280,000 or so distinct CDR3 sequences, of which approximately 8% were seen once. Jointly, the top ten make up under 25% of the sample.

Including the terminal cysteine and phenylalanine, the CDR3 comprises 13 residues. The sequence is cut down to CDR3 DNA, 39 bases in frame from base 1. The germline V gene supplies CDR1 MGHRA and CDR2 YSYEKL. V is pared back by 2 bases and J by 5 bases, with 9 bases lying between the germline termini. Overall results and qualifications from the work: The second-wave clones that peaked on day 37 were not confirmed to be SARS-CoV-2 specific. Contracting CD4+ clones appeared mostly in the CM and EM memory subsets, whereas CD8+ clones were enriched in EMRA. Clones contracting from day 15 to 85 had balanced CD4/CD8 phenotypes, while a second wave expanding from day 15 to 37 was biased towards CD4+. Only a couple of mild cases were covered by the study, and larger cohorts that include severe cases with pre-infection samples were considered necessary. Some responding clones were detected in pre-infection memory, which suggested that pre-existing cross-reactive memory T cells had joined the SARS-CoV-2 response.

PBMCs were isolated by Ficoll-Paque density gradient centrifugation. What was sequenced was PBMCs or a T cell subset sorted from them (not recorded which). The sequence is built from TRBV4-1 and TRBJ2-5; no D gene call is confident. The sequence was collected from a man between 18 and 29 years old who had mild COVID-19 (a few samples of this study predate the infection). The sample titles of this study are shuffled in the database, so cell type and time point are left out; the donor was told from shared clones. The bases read TGCGCCAGCAGCCAACCGGGTTTTGAGACCCAGTACTTC. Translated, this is CASSQPGFETQYF.